The 28 T cell receptor beta chains reported below all come from one sample, sequenced in a study of blood T cell repertoires in COVID-19. Clones were sequenced by immunoSEQ multiplex PCR, and TCRdb holds only the in-frame ones, with some missing. In the table there are about 490,000 clones, 70% to 90% of which are singletons. Material for sequencing was peripheral blood. The receptors were gathered from a human donor in a cohort sampled during active COVID-19.

V gene TRBV23-1 combines with J gene TRBJ1-3; D gene unclear. TRBV23-1 is noted as an ORF with a role that remains uncertain. V was trimmed by 1 base and J by 2 bases, leaving 15 bases between them. CDR3 length equals 17 residues. CDR3 sequence reads: CASSQYWVRGTGNTIYF. As DNA, the CDR3 is TGCGCCAGCAGTCAATACTGGGTCCGAGGTACTGGAAACACCATATATTTT.

The chain links TRBV2 to TRBJ1-1; the match to TRBD1 covers 7 bases. CDR3 size: 15 residues. Per germline, CDR1 SNHLY and CDR2 FYNNEI. The V and J ends lost 2 bases and 7 bases, in that order; junction bases with no gene match: 10. CDR3 in DNA: TGTGCCAGCAGTGAAAGGGGGCAGGGGTTCGTTGAAGCTTTCTTT. Its protein is CASSERGQGFVEAFF.

The chain uses TRBV19 and TRBJ1-1, with TRBD1 as a possible D gene (6 bases). The CDR3 loop spans 15 amino acids. Germline V gene sequence: CDR1 LNHDA, CDR2 SQIVND (reference sequence). V lost 5 bases, J lost 1 base, and 14 bases lay in between. The CDR3 DNA is TGTGCCAGTAGTGCCCCGACAGGAGGGAACACTGAAGCTTTCTTT. Its protein product is CASSAPTGGNTEAFF.

This clone was counted between two and nine times. This chain uses TRBV9 with TRBJ2-1; 15 bases agree with TRBD2. Germline trimming cut 3 bases from V and 9 bases from J; bases unmatched to any gene: 4. The CDR3 covers 15 residues. CDR1 and CDR2 (germline): SGDLS, YYNGEE. The DNA for the CDR3 is TGTGCCAGCAGCGGACGGACTAGCGGGAGGGTTGAGCAGTTCTTC. It translates to CASSGRTSGRVEQFF.

The chain couples TRBV28 to TRBJ2-3; D is unclear. V dropped 3 bases and J dropped 1 base, with 11 bases sitting between them. The germline CDR1 and CDR2 sequences are MDHEN and SYDVKM. This CDR3 has 15 amino acids. CDR3 nucleotide sequence: TGTGCCAGCAGTTTCCTTCCTATACGCACAGATACGCAGTATTTT. Amino acids: CASSFLPIRTDTQYF.

This chain connects TRBV20-1 to TRBJ1-1; possibly TRBD1 for D (5 bases). The germline V and J ends were trimmed by 8 bases and 6 bases, with 10 bases remaining between them. This CDR3 is built from 10 residues. Per the germline V gene, CDR1 is DFQATT and CDR2 is SNEGSKA (reference sequence). The CDR3 here is CSTTGPEAFF. CDR3 DNA sequence: TGCAGTACTACAGGTCCTGAAGCTTTCTTT.

V and J are TRBV9 and TRBJ2-7; D unresolved. V lost 3 bases and J lost 6, with 13 bases in between. The germline CDR1 and CDR2 sequences are SGDLS and YYNGEE. This CDR3 contains 13 residues. CDR3 residues: CASSAATVGEQYF. The CDR3 bases are TGTGCCAGCAGCGCCGCAACAGTGGGCGAGCAGTACTTC. The complete variable domain, with remaining parts taken from reference TRBV9 and TRBJ2-7, reads DSGVTQTPKHLITATGQRVTLRCSPRSGDLSVYWYQQSLDQGLQFLIQYYNGEERAKGNILERFSAQQFPDLHSELNLSSLELGDSALYFCASSAATVGEQYFGPGTRLTVT.

The chain recombines TRBV3-1 (or the pseudogene TRBV3-2) with TRBJ2-5; TRBD1 aligns across 8 bases. This CDR3 region has 14 residues. Germline CDR1 is LGHDT and CDR2 is YNNKEL (reference sequence). With 6 bases clipped from V and 2 bases from J, the junction kept 5 bases outside the gene matches. CDR3 DNA: TGTGCCAGCAGTCTGAACAGGGGGCAAGAGACCCAGTACTTC. Encoded protein: CASSLNRGQETQYF.

This clone has more than one count but fewer than ten. V and J are TRBV7-8 and TRBJ1-5; no definite D call. V was shortened by 5 bases and J by 0 bases, with 14 bases between the two germline ends. This CDR3 region has 16 residues. The germline CDR1 and CDR2 sequences are SGHVS and FQNEAQ. The CDR3 nucleotides are TGTGCCAGCAGCCTAAGCGTCGGGAATAGCAATCAGCCCCAGCATTTT. This codes for CASSLSVGNSNQPQHF.

This chain connects TRBV5-1 to TRBJ1-1; 10 nucleotides line up with TRBD1. Losses at the gene ends were 5 bases for V and 7 bases for J; bases not matched to a gene: 11. Germline V CDR1 and CDR2: SGHRS, YFSETQ. CDR3 length: 15 amino acids. The CDR3 protein is CASRPSGQGISEAFF. The CDR3, as DNA: TGCGCCAGCAGACCTTCGGGACAGGGGATTAGTGAAGCTTTCTTT.

The rearrangement uses TRBV18 and TRBJ2-7, with 10 bases matching TRBD1. V gave up 5 bases and J gave up 5 bases; unmatched junction bases: 3. Germline V lookup: CDR1 KGHSH, CDR2 LQKENI. This CDR3 spans 13 amino acids. The CDR3 coding sequence is TGTGCCAGCTCAGGGACAGGGGTAGACGAGCAGTACTTC. Protein product: CASSGTGVDEQYF.

J is TRBJ2-5 and V is TRBV5-1; 10 bases align to TRBD2. The CDR3 covers 15 residues. Germline CDR1 and CDR2: SGHRS and YFSETQ. The V segment lost 6 bases and the J segment 1 base; nucleotides outside the gene matches: 6. In DNA, the CDR3 is TGCGCCAGCAATGGGGGACTAGCGAGCCAAGAGACCCAGTACTTC. Translating it yields CASNGGLASQETQYF. The whole variable domain, filled in from reference TRBV5-1 and TRBJ2-5, reads KAGVTQTPRYLIKTRGQQVTLSCSPISGHRSVSWYQQTPGQGLQFLFEYFSETQRNKGNFPGRFSGRQFSNSRSEMNVSTLELGDSALYLCASNGGLASQETQYFGPGTRLLVL.

This clone has just a few counts. The chain links TRBV27 to TRBJ1-6; 7 nucleotides agree with TRBD1. Per the germline V gene, CDR1 is MNHEY and CDR2 is SMNVEV (reference sequence). The CDR3 length is 17 residues. Losses at the gene ends were 10 bases for V and 10 bases for J; bases not matched to a gene: 22. As DNA, the CDR3 is TGTGCCACCGACCCCCCTACAGGGGATGAAGGGGGCTCACCCCTCCACTTT. Its translation: CATDPPTGDEGGSPLHF.

The rearrangement uses TRBV6-6 and TRBJ1-6; TRBD1 matches 9 bases. The CDR3 runs 18 residues. CDR1 is MNHNY, CDR2 SVGAGI, per germline (reference sequence). V trimming: 5 bases; J trimming: 8 bases; junction bases outside the gene matches: 16. In nucleotides, the CDR3 is TGTGCCAGCAGTCCCCCCCCGCGACAGGGGGAGATTGATTCACCCCTCCACTTT. It yields the protein CASSPPPRQGEIDSPLHF.

The chain joins TRBV5-1 to TRBJ1-1; tentative D call: TRBD1 (5 bases). Looked up from germline, CDR1 is SGHRS and CDR2 is YFSETQ. Trimming cost V 2 bases and J 4 bases, with 12 bases left between them. The length of the CDR3 is 14 residues. The CDR3 region has the DNA TGCGCCAGCAGCTTCCGCGGAGGGGCCACTGAAGCTTTCTTT. Its translation is CASSFRGGATEAFF.

The chain employs TRBV6-5 and TRBJ1-4; D may be TRBD1 (5 bases). The CDR3 extends over 14 amino acids. Trimming shortened V by 6 bases and J by 8 bases, and 16 bases separated the two germline ends. Germline V gives CDR1 MNHEY, CDR2 SVGAGI. CDR3 DNA: TGTGCCAGCAGCCCACGGGGGGATAGGGAAAAACTGTTTTTT. Amino acids: CASSPRGDREKLFF.

The chain links TRBV11-2 to TRBJ1-1; possibly TRBD1 for D (6 bases). V lost 0 bases and J lost 1, with 6 bases in between. The germline gives CDR1 SGHAT, CDR2 FQNNGV. This CDR3 is built from 14 residues. CDR3 in amino acids: CASSLEQGNTEAFF. CDR3 DNA sequence: TGTGCCAGCAGCTTAGAACAGGGGAACACTGAAGCTTTCTTT.

This clone was recorded a few times. The J gene is TRBJ1-1, the V gene TRBV4-2, with D possibly matching TRBD1 (6 bases). The germline V gene has CDR1 LGHNA and CDR2 YNFKEQ. V was pared by 0 bases and J by 7 bases, with 12 bases between. This CDR3 is 14 amino acids long. This CDR3 reads CASSQEVPDSEAFF. For the CDR3, the DNA is TGTGCCAGCAGCCAAGAGGTACCGGACAGTGAAGCTTTCTTT.

The chain combines TRBV4-1 with TRBJ2-1, with 14 bases lining up with TRBD2. J lost 0 bases, V lost 4 bases, and 5 bases had no gene match. Germline CDR1 and CDR2: MGHRA and YSYEKL. This CDR3 has 18 residues. CDR3 loop: CASSLGLAGVASYNEQFF. CDR3 DNA: TGCGCCAGCAGCCTGGGACTAGCGGGAGTGGCCTCCTACAATGAGCAGTTCTTC.

The chain is built from TRBV19 and TRBJ2-1; TRBD2 aligns across 9 bases. The CDR3 contains 15 residues. CDR1 and CDR2 (germline): LNHDA, SQIVND (reference sequence). Trimming cost V 3 bases and J 10 bases; bases outside gene matches: 10. DNA of the CDR3: TGTGCCAGTAGTATCGGGAGCGGGAGCGGGAGGGAGCAGTTCTTC. As protein: CASSIGSGSGREQFF.

CDR3 bases: TGTGCCTGGTCAGGGAAGACTGAGCAGTTCTTC. Protein product: CAWSGKTEQFF. V gene TRBV30 combines with J gene TRBJ2-1, with D possibly TRBD1 on 5 matching bases. CDR1 is GTSNPN and CDR2 is SVGIG in the germline V gene (reference sequence). The CDR3 extends over 11 amino acids. V was clipped by 5 bases and J by 9 bases, with 11 bases between them.

This sequence joins TRBV27 and TRBJ2-3, with D possibly matching TRBD2 (6 bases). Deletions cut 5 bases from V and 5 bases from J, with 17 bases between. This CDR3 comprises 15 residues. Germline CDR1 reads MNHEY; CDR2 reads SMNVEV (reference sequence). CDR3 sequence (DNA): TGTGCCAGCAGTCCCCGGGAGCGGGCCATAGATACGCAGTATTTT. Its protein product is CASSPRERAIDTQYF.

This chain joins TRBV7-2 and TRBJ1-3, with 9 bases identical to TRBD1. The germline V gene encodes CDR1 SGHTA and CDR2 FQGNSA. This CDR3 comprises 15 residues. With 8 bases clipped from V and 5 bases from J, the junction kept 10 bases outside the gene matches. As DNA, the CDR3 is TGTGCCAGCGGACTACAGGGGGCGTCCAGAAACACCATATATTTT. Amino acids: CASGLQGASRNTIYF.

The chain carries TRBV5-1 and TRBJ1-1, with D perhaps matching TRBD1 (5 bases). With 4 bases removed from V and 0 bases from J, the gap between germline ends came to 16 bases. Germline loops: CDR1 SGHRS, CDR2 YFSETQ. The CDR3 is 16 residues long. The CDR3 sequence is CASSPQQGSVNTEAFF. CDR3 bases: TGCGCCAGCAGCCCCCAGCAGGGCAGTGTGAACACTGAAGCTTTCTTT.

This chain links TRBV28 with TRBJ1-2; D may be TRBD1 (6 bases). The CDR3 has 14 residues. Trimming removed 6 bases from V and 4 bases from J, with 15 bases in between. Germline values: CDR1 MDHEN, CDR2 SYDVKM. The CDR3 sequence: CASSSGQIFYGYTF. CDR3 nucleotides: TGTGCCAGCAGCTCCGGACAGATCTTCTATGGCTACACCTTC.

J is TRBJ1-6 and V is TRBV20-1; D uncertain. Trimming removed 4 bases from V and 2 bases from J, with 12 bases in between. The CDR3 contains 15 residues. Germline V gene sequence: CDR1 DFQATT, CDR2 SNEGSKA (reference sequence). The CDR3 reads CSANDPSPYNSPLHF. The CDR3 region has the DNA TGCAGTGCTAATGACCCGAGCCCCTATAATTCACCCCTCCACTTT.

The V gene is TRBV29-1, the J gene TRBJ1-2, with a weak D call TRBD1 (5 bases). This CDR3 spans 12 amino acids. Germline CDR1 reads SQVTM; CDR2 reads ANQGSEA. V lost 3 bases, J lost 4 bases, and 9 bases lay in between. Written as DNA, the CDR3 is TGCAGCGTTGATAGCCAGGGCTATGGCTACACCTTC. Protein: CSVDSQGYGYTF.

The chain is built from TRBV27 and TRBJ2-7; D may be TRBD2 (5 bases). The CDR3 consists of 16 residues. Trimming stripped 3 bases from V and 4 bases from J, with 19 bases between. CDR1 and CDR2 (germline): MNHEY, SMNVEV (reference sequence). CDR3 region: CASSFGRYEGKYEQYF. The CDR3 DNA is TGTGCCAGCAGTTTTGGTCGTTATGAGGGTAAATACGAGCAGTACTTC.